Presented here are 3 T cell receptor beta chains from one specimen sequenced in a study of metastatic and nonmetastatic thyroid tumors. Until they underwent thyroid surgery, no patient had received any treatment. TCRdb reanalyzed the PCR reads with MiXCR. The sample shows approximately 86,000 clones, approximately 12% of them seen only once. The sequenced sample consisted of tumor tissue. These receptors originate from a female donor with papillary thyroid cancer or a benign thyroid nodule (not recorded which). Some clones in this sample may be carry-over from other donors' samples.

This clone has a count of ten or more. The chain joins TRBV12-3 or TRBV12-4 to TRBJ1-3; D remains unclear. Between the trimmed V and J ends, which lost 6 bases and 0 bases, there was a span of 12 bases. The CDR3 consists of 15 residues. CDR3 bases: TGTGCCAGCAGGACCGGCACAAGCTCTGGAAACACCATATATTTT. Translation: CASRTGTSSGNTIYF.

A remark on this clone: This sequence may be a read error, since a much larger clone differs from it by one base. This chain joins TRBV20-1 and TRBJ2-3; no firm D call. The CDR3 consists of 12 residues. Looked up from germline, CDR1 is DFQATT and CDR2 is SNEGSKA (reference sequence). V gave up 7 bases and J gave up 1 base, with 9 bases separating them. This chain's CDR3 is CSVRRGTDTQYF. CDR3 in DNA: TGCAGTGTTCGTAGAGGCACAGATACGCAGTATTTT.

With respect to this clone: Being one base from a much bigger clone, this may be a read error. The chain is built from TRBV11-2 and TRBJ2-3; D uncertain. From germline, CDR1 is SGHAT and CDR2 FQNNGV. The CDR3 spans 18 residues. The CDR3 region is CACSRSSPRGESTDTQYF. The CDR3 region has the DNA TGTGCCTGCAGCCGGAGCTCCCCGCGTGGGGAAAGCACAGATACGCAGTATTTT.